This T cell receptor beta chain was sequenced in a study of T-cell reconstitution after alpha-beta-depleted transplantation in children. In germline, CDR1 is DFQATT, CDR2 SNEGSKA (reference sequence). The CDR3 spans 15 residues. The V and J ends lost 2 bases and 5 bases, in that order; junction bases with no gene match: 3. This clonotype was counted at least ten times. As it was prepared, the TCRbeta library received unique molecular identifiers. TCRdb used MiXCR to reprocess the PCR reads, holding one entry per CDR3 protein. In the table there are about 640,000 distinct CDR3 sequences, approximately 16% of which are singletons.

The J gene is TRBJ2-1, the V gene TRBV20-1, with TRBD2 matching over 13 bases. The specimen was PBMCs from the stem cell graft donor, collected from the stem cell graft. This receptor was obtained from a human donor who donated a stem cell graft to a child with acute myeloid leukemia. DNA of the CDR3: TGCAGTGCTAGATCGGGACTAGCGGGGAACAATGAGCAGTTCTTC. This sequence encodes CSARSGLAGNNEQFF.